These 30 T cell receptor beta chains came from one sample sequenced in a study of tumor-infiltrating lymphocytes in primary liver carcinoma. Co-extraction of both nucleic acids (RNA and DNA) used about 19-33 mg of unsorted bulk tissue. Production of TCR beta cDNA used around 0.45 ug total RNA together with a constant-region primer. Slightly modified ARM-PCR with three nested multiplex PCR rounds yielded TCR beta libraries. The study ran its first two PCR rounds for approximately 10 cycles each, using TRBV1-TRBV30 forward primers and a C-beta reverse primer. TCRdb redid the calling of the multiplex PCR reads with MiXCR, one entry per CDR3 protein. The sample consists of fewer than 250,000 distinct CDR3 sequences, approximately 80% of them appearing once. Sequenced: tumor tissue from primary liver carcinoma. The receptors derive from a man between 40 and 49 years old with primary liver carcinoma and hepatitis B virus infection.

This clonotype was observed a few times. DNA of the CDR3: TGTGCCAGCAGCTTGGGCGGGAACTATGGCTACACCTTC. Amino acids: CASSLGGNYGYTF. V gene TRBV5-4 combines with J gene TRBJ1-2; D is ambiguous. Looked up from germline, CDR1 is SGHNT and CDR2 is YYREEE (reference sequence). Trimming removed 0 bases at V and 2 bases at J, with 5 bases between. There are 13 residues in the CDR3.

About this clonotype itself: A much larger clone is a single base away; this may be a read error. The chain uses TRBV28 and TRBJ2-7, with D possibly being TRBD2 (5 bases). V was trimmed by 9 bases and J by 3 bases, leaving 18 bases between them. This CDR3 has 14 amino acids. The germline V gene encodes CDR1 MDHEN and CDR2 SYDVKM. The CDR3 loop is CARNPALGNYEQYF. CDR3 bases: TGTGCCAGAAACCCCGCACTAGGAAACTACGAGCAGTACTTC.

This clonotype showed up many times. The rearrangement links TRBV30 to TRBJ2-1, with D perhaps matching TRBD2 (6 bases). Germline V CDR1 and CDR2: GTSNPN, SVGIG (reference sequence). V lost 4 bases and J lost 2, with 9 bases in between. This CDR3 is built from 13 residues. The CDR3 is CAWIKRAYNEQFF. The CDR3 DNA reads TGTGCCTGGATCAAGCGGGCCTACAATGAGCAGTTCTTC.

This clonotype was seen many times. The V gene is TRBV5-4, the J gene TRBJ2-5, with 8 bases matching TRBD2. Per germline, CDR1 SGHNT and CDR2 YYREEE (reference sequence). The CDR3 has 15 amino acids. Trimming removed 0 bases from V and 2 bases from J; junction bases left unmatched: 3. The CDR3 sequence: CASSLVLAGQETQYF. The CDR3 DNA reads as TGTGCCAGCAGCTTGGTTTTAGCGGGACAAGAGACCCAGTACTTC.

For this clonotype: A read error may produce the germline difference seen at one junction end. The chain joins TRBV29-1 to TRBJ2-1, with 10 nucleotides matching TRBD1. Germline values: CDR1 SQVTM, CDR2 ANQGSEA. CDR3 length: 15 amino acids. The CDR3 DNA sequence: TGCAGCGTTTTCCGTGGGACAGGGGCTGTACTGGGGCAGTTATTC. Translation gives CSVFRGTGAVLGQLF.

Remarks on this clonotype: Mismatch with germline at one junction end may stem from a read error. The chain is built from TRBV5-1 and TRBJ2-3; a weak D match, TRBD2 (5 bases). This CDR3 has 13 amino acids. The germline CDR1 and CDR2 sequences are SGHRS and YFSETQ. The CDR3 DNA reads TGCGCCAGCAGCTTGGGCGCGGGTGATACACAGTATTTT. Translated, it gives CASSLGAGDTQYF.

Note on this clonotype: Germline is not matched at one junction end, which may reflect a read error. The chain employs TRBV6-1 and TRBJ2-7, with a tentative D call TRBD1 (6 bases). The CDR3 runs to 15 residues. Germline CDR1 reads MNHNS; CDR2 reads SASEGT. The CDR3 is CVSSEMGQGKYEQYF. CDR3 in DNA: TGTGTCAGCAGTGAAATGGGACAAGGGAAGTACGAGCAGTACTTC.

This sequence joins TRBV29-1 and TRBJ2-2; D unclear. Trimming removed 7 bases at V and 9 bases at J, with 12 bases between. The CDR3 runs to 11 residues. The germline CDR1 and CDR2 sequences are SQVTM and ANQGSEA. For the CDR3, the DNA is TGCAGCGCCAAGGTGAACTGGGAGCTGTTTTTT. It yields the protein CSAKVNWELFF.

Comments on this clonotype: The junction does not match germline at one end; this may be a read error. V gene TRBV5-5 combines with J gene TRBJ1-3; D gene unclear. The CDR3 loop spans 14 amino acids. CDR1 and CDR2 from the germline V gene are SGHKS and YYEKEE (reference sequence). The CDR3 nucleotides read TGTGCCAGCAGCTTTTTAATCTCTGGAAACACCATATACTTT. Its protein product is CASSFLISGNTIYF.

Of note for this clonotype: The germline gene is not matched at one end of the junction; a read error may be the cause. V and J are TRBV6-6 and TRBJ2-3, with 9 bases fitting TRBD1. The CDR3 extends over 14 amino acids. Looked up from germline, CDR1 is MNHNY and CDR2 is SVGAGI (reference sequence). CDR3 protein: CASSRDRDADTRYF. CDR3 DNA: TGTGCCAGCAGTCGGGACAGGGATGCAGATACGCGGTATTTT.

On this clonotype: The junction departs from the called germline gene at one end, perhaps through a read error. The rearrangement uses TRBV7-9 and TRBJ1-3; no clear D. CDR1 is SEHNR and CDR2 is FQNEAQ in the germline V gene (reference sequence). There are 16 residues in the CDR3. CDR3 DNA sequence: TGTGCCTGCAGCGCACCCTCCGGGGTGAGTGGAAACACCATATATTTT. Translated, it gives CACSAPSGVSGNTIYF.

Remarks on this clonotype: Its ends do not fully match the called genes, so a read error is possible. V gene TRBV4-2 combines with J gene TRBJ2-7; 7 bases align to TRBD1. Germline V CDR1 and CDR2: LGHNA, YNFKEQ. The CDR3 length is 13 residues. CDR3 in amino acids: CAISPGQTYEQYF. The CDR3 DNA reads as TGTGCCATCAGCCCGGGACAGACCTATGAGCAGTACTTC.

Worth noting for this clonotype: The junction differs from germline at one of its ends, possibly a read error. This rearrangement joins TRBV29-1 to TRBJ2-7; 7 bases are shared with TRBD1. The DNA end favors TRBJ2-1, so the J call may be wrong. The CDR3 is 14 residues long. Germline values: CDR1 SQVTM, CDR2 ANQGSEA. CDR3 DNA sequence: TGTAGCGTACAAGTTATAGGGGGCGAGGGCGAGCAGTTCTTC. Protein: CSVQVIGGEGEQFF.

This clonotype was recorded at least ten times. The chain employs TRBV4-2 and TRBJ2-1, with 8 nucleotides matching TRBD2. The V segment lost 0 bases and the J segment 12 bases; nucleotides outside the gene matches: 10. The CDR3 is 15 residues long. Germline V CDR1 and CDR2: LGHNA, YNFKEQ. CDR3 coding DNA: TGTGCCAGCAGCCAAGAACAGCAGCGGGAGTACGGGCAGTTCTTC. This translates into CASSQEQQREYGQFF.

Comments on this clonotype: A much larger clone differs from this one at a single base, so this may be a read error. This rearrangement joins TRBV2 to TRBJ2-7, with 10 bases lining up with TRBD1. The CDR3 length is 14 residues. Germline V lookup: CDR1 SNHLY, CDR2 FYNNEI. CDR3 DNA: TGTGCCAGCGGGAGGGACAGGGGAGACTACGATCAGTACTTC. Translated: CASGRDRGDYDQYF.

The chain links TRBV11-1 to TRBJ1-1, with a tentative D call TRBD1 (6 bases). V was clipped by 11 bases and J by 1 base, with 20 bases between them. The CDR3 contains 15 residues. The germline V gene encodes CDR1 SGHAT and CDR2 FQDESV (reference sequence). CDR3 DNA: TGTGCCGACAGCTTATCAGGGGCTGGGAACACTGAAGCTTTCTTT. Amino acids: CADSLSGAGNTEAFF.

A note on this clonotype: One end of the junction does not line up with germline, which may come from a read error. The chain is built from TRBV4-2 and TRBJ2-3; 8 positions agree with TRBD2. This CDR3 is built from 16 residues. Germline loops: CDR1 LGHNA, CDR2 YNFKEQ. The CDR3 DNA sequence: TGTGCCAGCAGTCAAGATTTGGGGACTAGGGGCGGTATGCAGTATTTT. Its translation is CASSQDLGTRGGMQYF.

In its sample, this clonotype was seen many times. This chain joins TRBV6-6 and TRBJ2-5; 9 bases align to TRBD1. Germline loops: CDR1 MNHNY, CDR2 SVGAGI (reference sequence). The ends lost 6 bases at V and 5 bases at J; junction bases unmatched: 10. This CDR3 has 15 residues. Here the CDR3 DNA reads TGTGCCAGCAGGGGTACAGGGGGCTTCGGGGAGACCCAGTACTTC. The encoded protein is CASRGTGGFGETQYF.

About this clonotype itself: The missing conserved phenylalanine or tryptophan at the end of this CDR3 makes a read error likely. The DNA is left out, because the CDR3 cannot be placed on it with certainty; the CDR3 is given as TCRdb lists it. This chain connects TRBV5-6 to TRBJ1-5; TRBD1, the table's D call, was not compared with the DNA. The length of the CDR3 is 14 amino acids, counting both ends. Germline loops: CDR1 SGHDT, CDR2 YYEEEE. CDR3 loop: CASSTRGGNQPQQL.

With regard to this clonotype: Relative to the germline gene, one junction end is altered; a read error may explain this. The chain employs TRBV4-2 and TRBJ2-7, with TRBD2 identical over 7 bases. Germline CDR1 and CDR2: LGHNA and YNFKEQ. The CDR3 is made up of 16 amino acids. CDR3 in amino acids: CASSPELAPRMDEQYF. The CDR3 DNA reads as TGTGCCAGTAGCCCAGAACTAGCGCCGAGGATGGACGAGCAGTACTTC.

The rearrangement joins TRBV24-1 to TRBJ2-3; D might be TRBD1 or TRBD2, each matching 5 bases. This CDR3 is 15 amino acids long. V was clipped by 6 bases and J by 4 bases, with 16 bases between them. CDR1 KGHDR and CDR2 SFDVKD come from the germline V gene. The CDR3 region has the DNA TGTGCCACCAGTCGGGGCGGCCTCACATCAGATACGCAGTATTTT. Translated, it gives CATSRGGLTSDTQYF.

In this sample, this clonotype turned up a few times. A much larger clone differs from this one at a single base, so this may be a read error. The chain employs TRBV29-1 and TRBJ2-3; perhaps TRBD1 as D (6 bases). CDR1 and CDR2 from the germline V gene are SQVTM and ANQGSEA. This CDR3 has 14 residues. The CDR3 DNA reads as TGCAACGTTGACAGGACGGCCATGGGGGATACGCAGTATTTT. Its translation: CNVDRTAMGDTQYF.

V and J are TRBV6-1 and TRBJ2-1; no clear D. V dropped 2 bases and J dropped 6 bases, with 20 bases sitting between them. The CDR3 has 17 residues. Germline-derived CDR1 and CDR2 are MNHNS and SASEGT. For the CDR3, the DNA is TGTGCCAGCAGTGAAAGTACCTGGGCGCCGAGAGGCAATGAGCAGTTCTTC. It encodes CASSESTWAPRGNEQFF.

A note on this clonotype: No conserved phenylalanine or tryptophan is present at the end of the CDR3, so a read error is the likely explanation. Because the CDR3's place on the DNA is in doubt, the DNA is left out and the CDR3 is given as listed by TCRdb. V is TRBV29-1 and J is TRBJ2-1; the D call in the table, TRBD2, was not verified against the DNA. 15 amino acids form the CDR3, both terminal residues included. Germline CDR1 reads SQVTM; CDR2 reads ANQGSEA. CDR3 loop: CSVGLAGEFYNEQLY.

In its sample, this clonotype was seen once. A junction end diverges from the germline sequence, so it may reflect a read error. CDR3 bases: TGTGCCAGCGGCCACAATTTTCAGCGAAACACTAAAGCTTTCTTT. The encoded protein is CASGHNFQRNTKAFF. The genes are TRBV5-5 and TRBJ1-1; D is uncertain. The V gene's germline CDR1 is SGHKS and CDR2 YYEKEE (reference sequence). CDR3 length: 15 residues.

As concerns this clonotype: Since a much larger clone is just one base distant, this may be a read error. V is TRBV20-1 and J is TRBJ1-1; D unclear. V was clipped by 5 bases and J by 7 bases, with 14 bases between them. CDR1 and CDR2 (germline): DFQATT, SNEGSKA (reference sequence). The CDR3 is 12 residues long. The CDR3 loop reads CSAPTTGNEAFF. The DNA for the CDR3 is TGCAGTGCTCCCACGACGGGCAATGAAGCTTTCTTT.

Details on this clonotype: Germline and junction disagree at one end, which may indicate a read error. In nucleotides, the CDR3 is TGCAGCGCTGAAGATGCCAGGGCGGCCATAAACATTCAGTACTTC. Translating gives CSAEDARAAINIQYF. The V call is TRBV29-1, the J call TRBJ2-4; possibly TRBD1 for D (5 bases). This CDR3 spans 15 amino acids. The V gene's germline CDR1 is SQVTM and CDR2 ANQGSEA.

J is TRBJ2-7 and V is TRBV6-2 or TRBV6-3; TRBD2 aligns across 7 bases. The CDR3 is 15 amino acids. The V segment lost 10 bases and the J segment 4 bases; nucleotides outside the gene matches: 16. Germline loops: CDR1 MNHEY, CDR2 SVGEGT. The CDR3 loop is CANSTPASGGYEQYF. DNA of the CDR3: TGTGCCAACAGCACTCCGGCTAGCGGAGGATACGAGCAGTACTTC.

As for this clonotype: One end of the junction varies from germline; a read error may be responsible. The V call is TRBV6-5, the J call TRBJ2-3; 12 nucleotides agree with TRBD2. CDR1 and CDR2 from the germline V gene are MNHEY and SVGAGI. The CDR3 totals 15 residues. CDR3 DNA sequence: TGTACCAACAACCCAGGACTAGCGGGAACAGATACGCATTATTTT. Amino acid sequence: CTNNPGLAGTDTHYF.

The sample holds one count of this clonotype. One end of the junction fails to match germline, which may point to a read error. V is TRBV6-2 or TRBV6-3 and J is TRBJ2-1; 7 bases line up with TRBD2. The length of the CDR3 is 14 residues. Germline V gene sequence: CDR1 MNHEY, CDR2 SVGEGT. In nucleotides, the CDR3 is TGTGTCAGCAGCTCCGACCCGACTAGCCATGGGCAGCTCTTC. Translating gives CVSSSDPTSHGQLF.